This T cell receptor beta chain was captured by sequencing in a study of shared clonotypes between healthy human individuals. Clones were read by immunoSEQ multiplex PCR, and TCRdb kept only the in-frame ones, dropping some. Among about 2 million clones, 85% to 95% were seen once, and the ten largest hold 0.13%. Deletions cut 1 base from V and 0 bases from J, with 3 bases between. This CDR3 spans 14 amino acids. Germline CDR1 SEHNR, CDR2 FQNEAQ (reference sequence). Study conclusions and caveats: Shared clonotypes: about 5.3% naive CD4, under 4% naive CD8, around 2.2% memory CD4, about 0.41% memory CD8.

With regard to this clone: Its antigen remains unidentified. Other DNA sequences in the same sample also yield this CDR3.

This clonotype originated in a man aged 18 to 29 in good health. The sample comprised naive CD4+ T cells sorted from blood. Indicated subset: CD45RA+ positively selected. V and J are TRBV7-9 and TRBJ1-4; D remains ambiguous. The CDR3 bases are TGTGCCAGCAGCTTAGGCTCAACTAATGAAAAACTGTTTTTT. Amino acids: CASSLGSTNEKLFF.